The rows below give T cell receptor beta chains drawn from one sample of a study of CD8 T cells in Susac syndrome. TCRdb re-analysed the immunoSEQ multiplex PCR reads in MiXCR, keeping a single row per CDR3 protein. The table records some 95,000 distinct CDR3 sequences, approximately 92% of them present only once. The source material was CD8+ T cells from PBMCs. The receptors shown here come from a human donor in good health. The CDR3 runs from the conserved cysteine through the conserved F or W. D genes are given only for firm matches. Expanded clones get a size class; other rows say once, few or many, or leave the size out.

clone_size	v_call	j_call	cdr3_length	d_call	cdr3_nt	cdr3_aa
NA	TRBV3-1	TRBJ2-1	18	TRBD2	TGTGCCAGCAGCCCAAAGGGAATAGCGGGTGCTTCCTACAATGAGCAGTTCTTC	CASSPKGIAGASYNEQFF
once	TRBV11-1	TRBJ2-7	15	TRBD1	TGTGCCAGCAGCTATACCCACGGACAGGTATACGAGCAGTACTTC	CASSYTHGQVYEQYF
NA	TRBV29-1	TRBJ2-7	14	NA	TGCAGCGCCATTTTGGAGGGGGCCCACTACGAGCAGTACTTC	CSAILEGAHYEQYF
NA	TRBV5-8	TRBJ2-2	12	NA	TGTGCCAGCAGCCAGAACACCGGGGAGCTGTTTTTT	CASSQNTGELFF
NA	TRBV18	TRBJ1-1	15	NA	TGTGCCAGCTCGGGAGCAGGACAGCCCAACACTGAAGCTTTCTTT	CASSGAGQPNTEAFF
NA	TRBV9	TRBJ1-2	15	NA	TGTGCCAGCAGCGTAGGAGCTCCGTCTAACTATGGCTACACCTTC	CASSVGAPSNYGYTF
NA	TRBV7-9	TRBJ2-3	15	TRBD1	TGTGCCAGCAGCTCCCCAGGGGGAAGCACAGATACGCAGTATTTT	CASSSPGGSTDTQYF
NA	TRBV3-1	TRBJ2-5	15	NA	TGTGCCAGCAGCCAAGATCCCCCCACTGCGGAGACCCAGTACTTC	CASSQDPPTAETQYF
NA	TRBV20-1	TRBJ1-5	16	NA	TGCAGTGCTAGAGGGCCAGGACAGCAGGGCGATCAGCCCCAGCATTTT	CSARGPGQQGDQPQHF
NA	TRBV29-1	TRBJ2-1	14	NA	TGCAGCGTTGGAGGGTGGGGACATATCAATGAGCAGTTCTTC	CSVGGWGHINEQFF
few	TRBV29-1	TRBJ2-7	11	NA	TGCAGCGTTGCAGATACCTACGAGCAGTACTTC	CSVADTYEQYF
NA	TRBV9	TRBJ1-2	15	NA	TGTGCCAGCAGCGAGGAGGCACAGCGGGGAAATGGCTACACCTTC	CASSEEAQRGNGYTF
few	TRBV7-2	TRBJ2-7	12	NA	TGTGCCAGCAGCTTAGTCCTCTACGAGCAGTACTTC	CASSLVLYEQYF
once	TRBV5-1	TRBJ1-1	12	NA	TGCGCCAGCCGCGAGGAGGGGACTGAAGCTTTCTTT	CASREEGTEAFF
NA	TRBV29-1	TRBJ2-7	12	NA	TGCAGCGTTGCATCAGGGATCGGCGAGCAGTACTTC	CSVASGIGEQYF
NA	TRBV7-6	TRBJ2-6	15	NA	TGTGCCAGCAGGGGGACCGACTCTGGGGCCAACGTCCTGACTTTC	CASRGTDSGANVLTF
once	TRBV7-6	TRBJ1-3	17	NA	TGTGCCAGCAGCTTAGATCCCGACGCGGGCACTGGAAACACCATATATTTT	CASSLDPDAGTGNTIYF
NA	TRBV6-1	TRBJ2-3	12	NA	TGTGCCAGCAGTGAGGGGACAGATACGCAGTATTTT	CASSEGTDTQYF
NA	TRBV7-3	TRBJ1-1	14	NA	TGTGCCAGCAGCTTAACCCTTTCTCACACTGAAGCTTTCTTT	CASSLTLSHTEAFF
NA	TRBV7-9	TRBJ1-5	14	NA	TGTGCCAGCAGCTTACCGGGGCTCAATCAGCCCCAGCATTTT	CASSLPGLNQPQHF
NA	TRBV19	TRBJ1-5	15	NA	TGTGCCAGCGGACAGTCGGTATTTAGTCTTCAGCCCCAGCATTTT	CASGQSVFSLQPQHF
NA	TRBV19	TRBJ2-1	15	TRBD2	TGTGCCAGTACCGCGGGACTAGCGGAGTACAATGAGCAGTTCTTC	CASTAGLAEYNEQFF
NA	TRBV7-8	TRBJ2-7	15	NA	TGTGCCAGCAGCTTAGGGGCGGGGAATGGGCACGAGCAGTACTTC	CASSLGAGNGHEQYF
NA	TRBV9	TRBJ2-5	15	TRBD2	TGTGCCAGCAGCGTAGGTAGCGGGGCCAGGGAGACCCAGTACTTC	CASSVGSGARETQYF
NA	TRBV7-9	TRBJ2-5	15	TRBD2	TGTGCCAGCAGCTTCCTAACGGGGGGAGGAGAGACCCAGTACTTC	CASSFLTGGGETQYF
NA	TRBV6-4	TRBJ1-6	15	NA	TGTGCCAGCAGTGACTCCGACTCCTGGTATTCACCCCTCCACTTT	CASSDSDSWYSPLHF
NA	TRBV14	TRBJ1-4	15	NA	TGTGCCAGCAGCCAAGGACCGCCACCTAATGAAAAACTGTTTTTT	CASSQGPPPNEKLFF
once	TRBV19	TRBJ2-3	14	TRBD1	TGTGCCAGTAGCCGGGACAGGGGGACAGATACGCAGTATTTT	CASSRDRGTDTQYF
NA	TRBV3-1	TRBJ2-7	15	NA	TGTGCCAGCAGCCAAGATCCAGGGGTTTTCTACGAGCAGTACTTC	CASSQDPGVFYEQYF
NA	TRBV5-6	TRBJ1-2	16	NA	TGTGCCAGCAGCCCGGGGGGTACAGCTCCTAACTATGGCTACACCTTC	CASSPGGTAPNYGYTF
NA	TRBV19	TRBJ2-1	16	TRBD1	TGTGCCAGTAGTTTCTACACACTCGGGACAGGCAATGAGCAGTTCTTC	CASSFYTLGTGNEQFF
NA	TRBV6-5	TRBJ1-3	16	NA	TGTGCCAGCAGATTAACAAGTTCATTGGGCGATTACACCATATATTTT	CASRLTSSLGDYTIYF
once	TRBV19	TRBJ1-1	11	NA	TGTGCCAGTATGGTGAACACTGAAGTTTTCTTT	CASMVNTEVFF
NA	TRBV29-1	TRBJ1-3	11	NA	TGCAGCGTCGATTCTGGAAACACCATATATTTT	CSVDSGNTIYF
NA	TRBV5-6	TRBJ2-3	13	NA	TGTGCCAGCAGCTGGGGGGGCACAGATACGCAGTATTTT	CASSWGGTDTQYF
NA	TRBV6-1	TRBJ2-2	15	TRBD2	TGTGCCAGCAGTGAAGGGACTAGTGACACCGGGGAGCTGTTTTTT	CASSEGTSDTGELFF
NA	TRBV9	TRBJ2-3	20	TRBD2	TGTGCCAGCAGCGATCCGCTGGGAGGACTAGCGGGGGACCACACAGATACGCAGTATTTT	CASSDPLGGLAGDHTDTQYF
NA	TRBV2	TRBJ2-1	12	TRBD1	TGTGCCAGGAGGACAGGGCGGGATGAGCAGTTCTTC	CARRTGRDEQFF
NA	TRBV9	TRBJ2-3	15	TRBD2	TGTGCCAGCAGCTTTAGCGGGGGGTCTATGGATACGCAGTATTTT	CASSFSGGSMDTQYF
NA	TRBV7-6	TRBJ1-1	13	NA	TGTGCCAGCAGCGCCAATAGGAACACTGAAGCTTTCTTT	CASSANRNTEAFF
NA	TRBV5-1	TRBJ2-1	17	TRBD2	TGCGCCAGCAGCTTGGAGGCTAGCGGGGGAGTCTACAATGAGCAGTTCTTC	CASSLEASGGVYNEQFF
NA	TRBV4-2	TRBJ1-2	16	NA	TGTGCCAGCAGCCCTTTTCTAGTGGACGGGAACTATGGCTACACCTTC	CASSPFLVDGNYGYTF
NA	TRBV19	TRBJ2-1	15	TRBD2	TGTGCCAGTAGTAGGGGACTAGGGTCCTACAATGAGCAGTTCTTC	CASSRGLGSYNEQFF
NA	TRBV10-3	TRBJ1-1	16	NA	TGTGCCATCAGTGACCGGGGACGATCCATGAACACTGAAGCTTTCTTT	CAISDRGRSMNTEAFF
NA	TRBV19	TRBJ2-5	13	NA	TGTGCCAGTAGTATAGATCACGAGGAGACCCAGTACTTC	CASSIDHEETQYF
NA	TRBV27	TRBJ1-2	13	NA	TGTGCCAGCAGCCCGGGGATTAACTATGGCTACACCTTC	CASSPGINYGYTF